The 28 T cell receptor beta chains below come from one sample, sequenced in a study of beta chain features in type 1 diabetes. Antigens of these TCRs are unknown. Whole-study findings and limits: Shortening that was moderate but significant affected the TCRB CDR3s of Type 1 diabetes patients in all four CD4+ subsets.

Reverse transcription of all isolated RNA meant that expressed TCRB transcripts were sequenced. Using immunoSEQ multiplex PCR, the repertoire was profiled, and TCRdb retains in-frame clones only, with some absent. Here the sample spans about 130,000 clones, approximately 9% being singletons. Source material: central memory CD4+ T cells from blood. These receptors all come from a man aged 25 to 45 with type 1 diabetes.

This clone was detected only a few times. The rearrangement uses TRBV15 and TRBJ1-2; no firm D call. CDR1 LNHNV and CDR2 YYDKDF come from the germline V gene (reference sequence). V was pared by 0 bases and J by 6 bases, with 14 bases between. CDR3 length equals 15 residues. Here the CDR3 DNA reads TGTGCCACCAGCAGAGAGCTCACCCCCCGGGATGGCTACACCTTC. It codes for CATSRELTPRDGYTF.

The chain couples TRBV6-5 to TRBJ2-7, with TRBD1 matching over 7 bases. Germline loops: CDR1 MNHEY, CDR2 SVGAGI. This CDR3 spans 15 amino acids. J gave up 0 bases and V 2 bases, and 4 bases lay outside the gene matches. The CDR3 sequence: CASSYDGTVSYEQYF. The CDR3 region has the DNA TGTGCCAGCAGTTACGATGGGACAGTCTCCTACGAGCAGTACTTC.

The V call is TRBV7-2, the J call TRBJ2-7, with 9 bases identical to TRBD1. V lost 1 base, J lost 9 bases, and 13 bases stayed unmatched. Germline CDR1 is SGHTA and CDR2 is FQGNSA. CDR3 length: 16 residues. The CDR3 region is CASSLVGGDRAGSQYF. The DNA for the CDR3 is TGTGCCAGCAGCTTAGTTGGCGGGGACAGGGCGGGGTCGCAGTACTTC.

Turning to this clone: Distinct nucleotide sequences in the sample also encode this CDR3. V gene TRBV19 combines with J gene TRBJ1-4; tentatively, D is TRBD1 (5 bases). Trimming shortened V by 3 bases and J by 4 bases, and 9 bases separated the two germline ends. The CDR3 runs to 14 residues. CDR1 and CDR2 from the germline V gene are LNHDA and SQIVND (reference sequence). CDR3 DNA sequence: TGTGCCAGTAGTATTTGGCAGGGTAATGAAAAACTGTTTTTT. Its protein is CASSIWQGNEKLFF.

The rearrangement uses TRBV5-6 and TRBJ1-5, with a possible D match to TRBD1 (5 bases). This CDR3 contains 14 residues. Trimming left V 4 bases short and J 3 bases short, with 11 bases between. Germline V gene data show CDR1 as SGHDT and CDR2 as YYEEEE. Here the CDR3 reads CASSLQGYNQPQHF. The CDR3 region has the DNA TGTGCCAGCAGCCTTCAGGGTTACAATCAGCCCCAGCATTTT.

The chain links TRBV5-4 to TRBJ2-7; 8 nucleotides match TRBD1. V trimming: 4 bases; J trimming: 2 bases; junction bases outside the gene matches: 8. Per the germline V gene, CDR1 is SGHNT and CDR2 is YYREEE (reference sequence). This CDR3 is 15 amino acids long. The CDR3 reads CASSAATGAPYEQYF. The DNA for the CDR3 is TGTGCCAGCAGCGCGGCGACAGGGGCACCCTACGAGCAGTACTTC.

This clone was counted a few times. The chain couples TRBV6-5 to TRBJ1-2; 9 bases are a match to TRBD1. With V trimmed by 4 bases and J by 8 bases, 8 bases remained unmatched. The CDR3 length is 14 residues. Germline lookup yields CDR1 MNHEY and CDR2 SVGAGI. The CDR3 DNA reads TGTGCCAGCAGTTCCTCCGGGACAGGGAGGGGCTACACCTTC. Its translation: CASSSSGTGRGYTF.

This chain uses TRBV7-2 with TRBJ2-5; no clear D gene. With 5 bases removed from V and 1 base from J, the gap between germline ends came to 14 bases. Germline assignment: CDR1 SGHTA and CDR2 FQGNSA. This CDR3 has 15 residues. DNA for the CDR3: TGTGCCAGCAGCCCAGGTGGAAGGTCCCAAGAGACCCAGTACTTC. Residues: CASSPGGRSQETQYF.

This clone showed up just a few times. This chain uses TRBV28 with TRBJ1-1, with a weak D call TRBD1 (6 bases). The CDR3 is made up of 13 amino acids. Germline V gene lookup returns CDR1 MDHEN and CDR2 SYDVKM. Trimming stripped 6 bases from V and 3 bases from J, with 11 bases between. The CDR3: CASSFDRYTEAFF. The CDR3 DNA reads as TGTGCCAGCAGCTTCGACAGGTACACTGAAGCTTTCTTT.

The chain carries TRBV5-4 and TRBJ2-1, with 8 positions matching TRBD2. The junction had 10 bases not matched to a gene; V was cut back by 4 bases and J by 4 bases. CDR3 length equals 16 residues. Germline V gives CDR1 SGHNT, CDR2 YYREEE (reference sequence). In DNA, the CDR3 is TGTGCCAGCAGCCCGGGAGGTAGCGGGGAGTACAATGAGCAGTTCTTC. It codes for CASSPGGSGEYNEQFF.

The rearrangement joins TRBV14 to TRBJ2-3, with TRBD2 as a possible D gene (6 bases). CDR3 length: 19 residues. V was clipped by 1 base and J by 0 bases, with 20 bases between them. Germline V lookup: CDR1 SGHDN, CDR2 FVKESK. This CDR3 is CASSQGPPRRAGSTDTQYF. The CDR3 nucleotides are TGTGCCAGCAGCCAAGGACCTCCGCGGCGAGCGGGTAGCACAGATACGCAGTATTTT.

The chain is built from TRBV27 and TRBJ2-3; TRBD1 matches at 10 bases. Germline V gene data show CDR1 as MNHEY and CDR2 as SMNVEV (reference sequence). The V segment lost 3 bases and the J segment 7 bases; nucleotides outside the gene matches: 4. The CDR3 sequence is 14 residues long. The CDR3 sequence: CASSFRDRGNTQYF. The CDR3 nucleotides read TGTGCCAGCAGTTTCCGGGACAGGGGAAATACGCAGTATTTT.

This clone occurred a few times. The chain couples TRBV2 to TRBJ2-7; TRBD1 matches 10 bases. The V gene end was trimmed by 7 bases and the J gene end by 7 bases; junction bases not matched to a gene: 10. Per germline, CDR1 SNHLY and CDR2 FYNNEI. The CDR3 consists of 14 residues. CDR3 nucleotide sequence: TGTGCCAGCAATCGGGACAGGGGATTTCGGGAGCAGTACTTC. Its translation is CASNRDRGFREQYF.

This rearrangement joins TRBV4-1 to TRBJ1-1; no firm D call. From germline, CDR1 is MGHRA and CDR2 YSYEKL. Trimming shortened V by 1 base and J by 5 bases, and 11 bases separated the two germline ends. The CDR3 loop spans 14 amino acids. DNA for the CDR3: TGCGCCAGCAGCCAAGGCCAAGGGAGGACTGAAGCTTTCTTT. As protein: CASSQGQGRTEAFF.

The chain has TRBV9 and TRBJ2-3; no clear D. The CDR3 extends over 12 amino acids. The V gene lost 7 bases and the J gene lost 2 bases, with 8 bases spanning the gap. In germline, CDR1 is SGDLS, CDR2 YYNGEE. CDR3 amino acids: CASGPNTDTQYF. For the CDR3, the DNA is TGTGCCAGCGGGCCGAACACAGATACGCAGTATTTT.

Turning to this clone: In the same sample, other DNA sequences code for this CDR3. The V call is TRBV27, the J call TRBJ1-2; maybe TRBD1 (6 bases). The germline gives CDR1 MNHEY, CDR2 SMNVEV (reference sequence). The CDR3 consists of 13 residues. The germline V and J ends were trimmed by 6 bases and 7 bases, with 15 bases remaining between them. The CDR3 coding sequence is TGTGCCAGCAGCCTACAGGGTGCATTTGGCTACACCTTC. This sequence encodes CASSLQGAFGYTF.

This clone was observed a handful of times. This chain uses TRBV6-1 with TRBJ2-2; TRBD1 matches at 7 bases. The CDR3 covers 16 residues. Germline assignment: CDR1 MNHNS and CDR2 SASEGT. V shed 4 bases, J shed 4 bases, and the junction held 9 bases outside the gene matches. CDR3 in DNA: TGTGCCAGCAGTGTAAACAGGGGACGGCCCACCGGGGAGCTGTTTTTT. Translated, it gives CASSVNRGRPTGELFF.

This rearrangement joins TRBV27 to TRBJ1-6, with TRBD1 identical over 7 bases. The CDR3 has 13 amino acids. Per germline, CDR1 MNHEY and CDR2 SMNVEV (reference sequence). With V trimmed by 4 bases and J by 10 bases, 4 bases remained unmatched. CDR3 region: CASSSTGDSPLHF. The CDR3 DNA is TGTGCCAGCAGTTCCACAGGGGACTCACCCCTCCACTTT.

This clone has just a few counts. The chain combines TRBV7-2 with TRBJ2-5, with 11 nucleotides matching TRBD2. The germline V gene has CDR1 SGHTA and CDR2 FQGNSA. With 1 base clipped from V and 2 bases from J, the junction kept 6 bases outside the gene matches. The CDR3 consists of 17 residues. The CDR3 DNA follows: TGTGCCAGCAGCTTAGTGGCTAGCGGGGGGACTCAAGAGACCCAGTACTTC. Its protein is CASSLVASGGTQETQYF.

This clone has just a few counts. This rearrangement joins TRBV10-3 to TRBJ1-2, with 7 bases that match TRBD1. The V gene's germline CDR1 is ENHRY and CDR2 SYGVKD. The CDR3 extends over 15 amino acids. The V gene end was trimmed by 0 bases and the J gene end by 5 bases; junction bases not matched to a gene: 6. CDR3 nucleotide sequence: TGTGCCATCAGTGAGTCTGGTAGGGGGCTGTATGGCTACACCTTC. Translation: CAISESGRGLYGYTF.

The rearrangement links TRBV18 to TRBJ2-7, with 8 bases matching TRBD1. V was clipped by 6 bases and J by 2 bases; unmatched bases: 9. Germline V gene lookup returns CDR1 KGHSH and CDR2 LQKENI. The CDR3 is made up of 15 amino acids. The DNA for the CDR3 is TGTGCCAGCTCGCCCGGGACAGGAGCCCCCTACGAGCAGTACTTC. It is translated as CASSPGTGAPYEQYF.

This clone was recorded a few times. This rearrangement joins TRBV5-1 to TRBJ2-5; weak D call: TRBD1 (5 bases). Germline V gene lookup returns CDR1 SGHRS and CDR2 YFSETQ. V dropped 4 bases and J dropped 3 bases, with 7 bases sitting between them. CDR3 length: 12 amino acids. CDR3 sequence reads: CASSVTEETQYF. As DNA, the CDR3 is TGCGCCAGCAGCGTGACAGAAGAGACCCAGTACTTC. The variable domain in full, with the rest retrieved from reference TRBV5-1 and TRBJ2-5, is KAGVTQTPRYLIKTRGQQVTLSCSPISGHRSVSWYQQTPGQGLQFLFEYFSETQRNKGNFPGRFSGRQFSNSRSEMNVSTLELGDSALYLCASSVTEETQYFGPGTRLLVL.

This clone was seen a single time. V is TRBV7-9 and J is TRBJ2-3; D unclear. Germline V lookup: CDR1 SEHNR, CDR2 FQNEAQ (reference sequence). Deletions cut 3 bases from V and 1 base from J, with 11 bases between. The CDR3 loop spans 15 amino acids. DNA for the CDR3: TGTGCCAGCAGCTTTTCTCCCTTCGGCACAGATACGCAGTATTTT. Amino acids: CASSFSPFGTDTQYF.

There are a few counts of this clone. This chain links TRBV5-1 with TRBJ1-5; TRBD1 agrees at 7 bases. J gave up 6 bases and V 0 bases, and 6 bases lay outside the gene matches. Germline CDR1 reads SGHRS; CDR2 reads YFSETQ. The length of the CDR3 is 15 residues. The CDR3 nucleotides read TGCGCCAGCAGCTTGGAGCCAGGGGGTAGTCAGCCCCAGCATTTT. Protein sequence: CASSLEPGGSQPQHF.

V gene TRBV28 combines with J gene TRBJ1-1; perhaps TRBD1 as D (6 bases). V lost 3 bases, J lost 1 base, and 12 bases lay in between. The CDR3 is 15 amino acids. The germline V gene encodes CDR1 MDHEN and CDR2 SYDVKM. As DNA, the CDR3 is TGTGCCAGCAGTTTTTCTGGGACACAGAACACTGAAGCTTTCTTT. Protein: CASSFSGTQNTEAFF.

This clone occurred many times. The V gene is TRBV7-9, the J gene TRBJ2-7; tentatively, D is TRBD2 (5 bases). Germline CDR1 and CDR2: SEHNR and FQNEAQ (reference sequence). This CDR3 comprises 11 residues. V lost 3 bases and J 12 bases, leaving 12 bases between the germline ends. In DNA, the CDR3 is TGTGCCAGCAGCTTGAACGGGGAGTCGTACTTC. Translated: CASSLNGESYF.

The chain couples TRBV5-4 to TRBJ2-5; 7 positions match TRBD1. The CDR3 runs 14 residues. The germline gives CDR1 SGHNT, CDR2 YYREEE (reference sequence). J gave up 4 bases and V 0 bases, and 3 bases lay outside the gene matches. The CDR3 spells CASSLADRVETQYF. The CDR3 DNA sequence: TGTGCCAGCAGCTTGGCCGACAGGGTAGAGACCCAGTACTTC.

The rearrangement links TRBV2 to TRBJ2-2; weak D call: TRBD2 (5 bases). CDR1 and CDR2 from the germline V gene are SNHLY and FYNNEI. The CDR3 extends over 13 amino acids. V was shortened by 4 bases and J by 5 bases, with 8 bases between the two germline ends. The DNA for the CDR3 is TGTGCCAGCAGTGTGGACTTAACCGGGGAGCTGTTTTTT. Residues: CASSVDLTGELFF.